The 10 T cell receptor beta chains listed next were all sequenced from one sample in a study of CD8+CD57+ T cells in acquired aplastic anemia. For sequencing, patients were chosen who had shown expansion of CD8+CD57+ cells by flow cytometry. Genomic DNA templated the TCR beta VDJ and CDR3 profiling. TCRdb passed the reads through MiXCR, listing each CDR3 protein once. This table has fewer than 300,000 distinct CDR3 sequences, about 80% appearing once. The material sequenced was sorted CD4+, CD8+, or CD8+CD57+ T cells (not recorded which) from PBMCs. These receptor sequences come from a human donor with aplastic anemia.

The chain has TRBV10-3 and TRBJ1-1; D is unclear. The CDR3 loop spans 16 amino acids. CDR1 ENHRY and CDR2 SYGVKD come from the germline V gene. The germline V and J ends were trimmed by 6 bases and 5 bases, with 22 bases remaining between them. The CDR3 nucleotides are TGTGCCATCAGAGGGTCTTCCGGCGTACAAATTACTGAAGCTTTCTTT. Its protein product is CAIRGSSGVQITEAFF.

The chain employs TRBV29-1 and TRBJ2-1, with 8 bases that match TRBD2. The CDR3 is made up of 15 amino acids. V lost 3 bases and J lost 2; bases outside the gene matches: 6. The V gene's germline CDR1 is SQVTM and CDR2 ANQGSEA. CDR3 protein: CSVELLAATYNEQFF. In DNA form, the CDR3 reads TGCAGCGTTGAGCTACTAGCGGCTACCTACAATGAGCAGTTCTTC.

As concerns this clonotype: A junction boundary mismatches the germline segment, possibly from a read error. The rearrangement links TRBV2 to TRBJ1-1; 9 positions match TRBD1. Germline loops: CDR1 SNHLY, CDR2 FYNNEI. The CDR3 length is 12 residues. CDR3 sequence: CASRDRVTEAFF. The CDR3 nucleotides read TGTGCAAGCAGGGACAGGGTCACTGAAGCTTTCTTT.

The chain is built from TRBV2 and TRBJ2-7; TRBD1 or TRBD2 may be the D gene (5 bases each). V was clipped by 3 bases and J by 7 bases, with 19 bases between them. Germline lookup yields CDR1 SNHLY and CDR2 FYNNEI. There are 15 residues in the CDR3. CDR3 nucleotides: TGTGCCAGCAGTGACGGGGCAGGTTCTTGGGGGGAGCAGTACTTC. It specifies CASSDGAGSWGEQYF.

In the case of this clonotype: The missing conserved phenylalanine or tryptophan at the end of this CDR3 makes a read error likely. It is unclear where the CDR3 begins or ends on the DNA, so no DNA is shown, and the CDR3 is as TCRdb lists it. The CDR3 sequence is CASSLGGV. This chain joins TRBV5-6 and TRBJ2-3; the D call in the table, TRBD1, was not verified against the DNA. The germline CDR1 and CDR2 sequences are SGHDT and YYEEEE. The CDR3 contains 8 residues when both ends are counted.

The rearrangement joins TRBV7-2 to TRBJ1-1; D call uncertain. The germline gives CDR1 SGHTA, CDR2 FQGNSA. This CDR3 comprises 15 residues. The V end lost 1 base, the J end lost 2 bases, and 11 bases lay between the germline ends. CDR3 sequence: CASSLELTPNTEAFF. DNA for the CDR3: TGTGCCAGCAGCTTAGAGCTGACTCCCAACACTGAAGCTTTCTTT.

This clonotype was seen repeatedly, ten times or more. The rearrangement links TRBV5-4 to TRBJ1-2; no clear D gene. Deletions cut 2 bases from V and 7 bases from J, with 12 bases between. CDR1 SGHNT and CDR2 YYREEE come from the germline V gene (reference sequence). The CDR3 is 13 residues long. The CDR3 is CASSFTIAGGYTF. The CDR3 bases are TGTGCCAGCAGCTTTACTATCGCAGGTGGCTACACCTTC.

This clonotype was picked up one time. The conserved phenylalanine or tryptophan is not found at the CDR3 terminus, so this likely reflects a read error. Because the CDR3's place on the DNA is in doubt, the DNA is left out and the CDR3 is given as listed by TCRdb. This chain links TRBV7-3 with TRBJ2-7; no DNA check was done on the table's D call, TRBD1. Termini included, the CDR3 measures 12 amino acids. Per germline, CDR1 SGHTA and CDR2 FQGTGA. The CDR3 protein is CASSPQGTEGYT.

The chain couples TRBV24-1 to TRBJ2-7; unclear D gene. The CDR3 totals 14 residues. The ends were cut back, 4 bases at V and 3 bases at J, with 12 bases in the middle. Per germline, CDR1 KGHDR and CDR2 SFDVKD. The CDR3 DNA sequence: TGTGCCACCAGTGACAAGAAAACAGACTACGAGCAGTACGTC. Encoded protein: CATSDKKTDYEQYV.

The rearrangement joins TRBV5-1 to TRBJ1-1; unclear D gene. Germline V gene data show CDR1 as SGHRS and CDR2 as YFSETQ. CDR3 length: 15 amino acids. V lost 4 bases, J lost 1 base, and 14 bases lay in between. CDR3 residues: CASSPERLPNTEAFF. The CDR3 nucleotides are TGCGCCAGCAGCCCAGAACGGCTTCCGAACACTGAAGCTTTCTTT.